The T cell receptor (beta chain) described here comes from a study of blood T cell repertoires in COVID-19. In the study overall: The samples span acute and convalescent COVID-19 from the United States, Italy and Spain. Nucleic acid was either cDNA or gDNA, and it came from T cells, B-cell-depleted T cells, or PBMCs.

Assay used: immunoSEQ multiplex PCR; TCRdb lists only in-frame clones, some missing. Altogether under 200,000 clones are present, approximately 80% being singletons, with the ten largest covering 1.5% to 1.7%. The source is a human donor in a cohort sampled during active COVID-19. Input material: peripheral blood.

The CDR3 region has the DNA TGTGCCAGCTCACCAGACCTCTCGGGTGGAAACACCATATATTTT. Its protein product is CASSPDLSGGNTIYF. V gene TRBV18 combines with J gene TRBJ1-3, with unresolved D. This CDR3 has 15 amino acids. Germline lookup yields CDR1 KGHSH and CDR2 LQKENI. V was trimmed by 2 bases and J by 3 bases, leaving 11 bases between them.